Below, 26 T cell receptor beta chains from the same sample are listed, as sequenced in a study of PD-1 blockade in mismatch repair-deficient tumors. Sequencing was performed with immunoSEQ multiplex PCR; in TCRdb, only in-frame clones are kept and a portion is missing. The data contain under 150,000 clones, almost 90% of them seen just once; the ten biggest clones take up roughly 12%. The sample here was peripheral blood, taken roughly 67 weeks after starting pembrolizumab. The source is an adult with mismatch repair-deficient cancer.

The chain joins TRBV2 to TRBJ2-7; no firm D call. Trimming removed 0 bases at V and 1 base at J, with 10 bases between. This CDR3 is built from 15 residues. Per germline, CDR1 SNHLY and CDR2 FYNNEI. The CDR3 sequence is CASSEAPPQSYEQYF. CDR3 DNA sequence: TGTGCCAGCAGTGAAGCACCCCCACAGTCCTACGAGCAGTACTTC.

The J gene is TRBJ2-2, the V gene TRBV4-3; D not resolved. Trimming cost V 1 base and J 4 bases, with 7 bases left between them. The germline V gene has CDR1 LGHNA and CDR2 YSLEER. The CDR3 spans 14 residues. The CDR3 DNA sequence: TGCGCCAGCAGCCAAGGCCCCGCCACCGGGGAGCTGTTTTTT. This translates into CASSQGPATGELFF.

The genes are TRBV11-2 and TRBJ2-2, with a weak D call TRBD1 (5 bases). The CDR3 is 14 residues long. Germline V gene lookup returns CDR1 SGHAT and CDR2 FQNNGV. Trimming left V 5 bases short and J 4 bases short, with 11 bases between. The CDR3 spells CASSARTFTGELFF. The CDR3 nucleotides are TGTGCCAGCAGCGCTCGGACATTCACCGGGGAGCTGTTTTTT. The variable domain in full, completed from reference TRBV11-2 and TRBJ2-2, reads EAGVAQSPRYKIIEKRQSVAFWCNPISGHATLYWYQQILGQGPKLLIQFQNNGVVDDSQLPKDRFSAERLKGVDSTLKIQPAKLEDSAVYLCASSARTFTGELFFGEGSRLTVL.

V and J are TRBV5-1 and TRBJ2-2, with unresolved D. Germline V gene sequence: CDR1 SGHRS, CDR2 YFSETQ. The CDR3 is 13 residues long. With 1 base removed from V and 5 bases from J, the gap between germline ends came to 6 bases. CDR3 amino acids: CASSLPRTGELFF. In DNA, the CDR3 is TGCGCCAGCAGCTTGCCTAGGACCGGGGAGCTGTTTTTT.

This clone was picked up one time. The chain links TRBV9 to TRBJ1-1; 7 bases map to TRBD1. Germline CDR1 is SGDLS and CDR2 is YYNGEE. With V trimmed by 0 bases and J by 4 bases, 6 bases remained unmatched. This CDR3 is built from 15 residues. The CDR3 is CASSVDGAGGTEAFF. In DNA, the CDR3 is TGTGCCAGCAGCGTAGATGGGGCAGGGGGCACTGAAGCTTTCTTT.

This chain connects TRBV7-8 to TRBJ2-3; possible D gene TRBD1, 7 bases. Germline CDR1 reads SGHVS; CDR2 reads FQNEAQ. Trimming removed 4 bases from V and 3 bases from J, with 17 bases in between. There are 16 residues in the CDR3. The chain's CDR3 is CASSSNRGGGTDTQYF. The CDR3, as DNA: TGTGCCAGCAGCTCCAACAGGGGAGGAGGGACAGATACGCAGTATTTT. Based on the CDR3 plus reference TRBV7-8 and TRBJ2-3, the full variable domain is GAGVSQSPRYKVAKRGQDVALRCDPISGHVSLFWYQQALGQGPEFLTYFQNEAQLDKSGLPSDRFFAERPEGSVSTLKIQRTQQEDSAVYLCASSSNRGGGTDTQYFGPGTRLTVL.

V and J are TRBV5-1 and TRBJ1-5; TRBD1 agrees at 7 bases. With V trimmed by 0 bases and J by 6 bases, 3 bases remained unmatched. Germline-derived CDR1 and CDR2 are SGHRS and YFSETQ. The CDR3 totals 14 residues. CDR3 sequence (DNA): TGCGCCAGCAGCTTGGAAGGGGGCGGTCAGCCCCAGCATTTT. It yields the protein CASSLEGGGQPQHF.

The chain recombines TRBV5-1 with TRBJ2-7; D perhaps matches TRBD1 (6 bases). Trimming removed 0 bases at V and 6 bases at J, with 16 bases between. Germline V CDR1 and CDR2: SGHRS, YFSETQ. The length of the CDR3 is 15 residues. CDR3 DNA sequence: TGCGCCAGCAGCTTGGCCGGTGTAACAGGGACCGAGCAGTACTTC. The encoded protein is CASSLAGVTGTEQYF.

The table lists this clone with a count of one. For the CDR3, the DNA is TGTGCCAGTAGTAGGGGGAGGACGAACACCGGGGAGCTGTTTTTT. Protein sequence: CASSRGRTNTGELFF. The chain joins TRBV19 to TRBJ2-2; D perhaps matches TRBD2 (6 bases). Germline V gene data show CDR1 as LNHDA and CDR2 as SQIVND (reference sequence). The CDR3 length is 15 residues. The V gene lost 4 bases and the J gene lost 0 bases, with 9 bases spanning the gap.

The J gene is TRBJ2-2, the V gene TRBV15, with 10 bases identical to TRBD2. V lost 4 bases, J lost 5 bases, and 7 bases stayed unmatched. Germline V gives CDR1 LNHNV, CDR2 YYDKDF (reference sequence). CDR3 size: 16 residues. The CDR3 DNA is TGTGCCACCAGCACATCTAGCGGGAGATCGACCGGGGAGCTGTTTTTT. Amino acids: CATSTSSGRSTGELFF.

The V call is TRBV11-2, the J call TRBJ1-2, with D unresolved. The ends were cut back, 2 bases at V and 2 bases at J, with 9 bases in the middle. CDR1 is SGHAT, CDR2 FQNNGV, per germline. The length of the CDR3 is 14 residues. The CDR3 reads CASSLSVQNYGYTF. In DNA form, the CDR3 reads TGTGCCAGCAGCTTAAGCGTCCAGAACTATGGCTACACCTTC.

The V gene is TRBV30, the J gene TRBJ2-5; D unclear. Deletions cut 2 bases from V and 5 bases from J, with 9 bases between. The CDR3 runs to 12 residues. Germline assignment: CDR1 GTSNPN and CDR2 SVGIG (reference sequence). The CDR3: CAWSPSEETQYF. DNA for the CDR3: TGTGCCTGGAGTCCTAGTGAGGAGACCCAGTACTTC.

In its sample, this clone was seen a few times. This chain uses TRBV19 with TRBJ2-1; 8 nucleotides line up with TRBD1. This CDR3 region has 16 residues. Germline trimming cut 6 bases from V and 2 bases from J; bases unmatched to any gene: 9. CDR1 and CDR2 from the germline V gene are LNHDA and SQIVND (reference sequence). CDR3 sequence (DNA): TGTGCCAGTAGCAGGGGGCGTCCAGGGGCCTACAATGAGCAGTTCTTC. Protein sequence: CASSRGRPGAYNEQFF.

The chain employs TRBV19 and TRBJ1-5, with a possible D match to TRBD1 (5 bases). Germline V gene lookup returns CDR1 LNHDA and CDR2 SQIVND (reference sequence). This CDR3 has 12 amino acids. V dropped 5 bases and J dropped 7 bases, with 9 bases sitting between them. CDR3 amino acids: CASSEGRQPQHF. The CDR3 DNA reads as TGTGCCAGTAGTGAGGGACGCCAGCCCCAGCATTTT.

The chain combines TRBV29-1 with TRBJ2-1; a weak D match, TRBD1 (6 bases). In germline, CDR1 is SQVTM, CDR2 ANQGSEA. Trimming shortened V by 6 bases and J by 10 bases, and 22 bases separated the two germline ends. The CDR3 length is 14 residues. The DNA of the CDR3 is TGCAGCGTCGGCCGGGACAAACCCCACGGGGAGCAGTTCTTC. This gives the protein CSVGRDKPHGEQFF.

The chain has TRBV6-1 and TRBJ2-4; 8 positions agree with TRBD1. Germline V CDR1 and CDR2: MNHNS, SASEGT. There are 16 residues in the CDR3. V shed 3 bases, J shed 0 bases, and the junction held 4 bases outside the gene matches. Here the CDR3 reads CASSDRTGLAKNIQYF. CDR3 nucleotides: TGTGCCAGCAGTGATCGGACAGGGCTAGCCAAAAACATTCAGTACTTC.

The chain couples TRBV19 to TRBJ2-7; either TRBD1 or TRBD2 may fit D (5 bases each). V shed 9 bases and J shed 0 bases, with 15 bases lying between them. CDR3 length: 14 amino acids. Germline loops: CDR1 LNHDA, CDR2 SQIVND (reference sequence). The chain's CDR3 is CASRNWGSSYEQYF. The CDR3 bases are TGTGCCAGCCGGAATTGGGGGAGCTCCTACGAGCAGTACTTC.

The chain couples TRBV7-9 to TRBJ1-1; D is possibly TRBD1 (5 bases). The V gene lost 5 bases and the J gene lost 5 bases, with 18 bases spanning the gap. This CDR3 is built from 15 residues. From germline, CDR1 is SEHNR and CDR2 FQNEAQ (reference sequence). CDR3 loop: CASSPPRGRSTEAFF. CDR3 coding DNA: TGTGCCAGCAGCCCACCACGGGGCAGGAGTACTGAAGCTTTCTTT.

The CDR3, as DNA: TGTGCCAGCAGTTTAGCGGGAGGGTACGAGCAGTACTTC. Translating it yields CASSLAGGYEQYF. This sequence joins TRBV27 and TRBJ2-7, with 9 positions matching TRBD2. Germline CDR1 MNHEY, CDR2 SMNVEV (reference sequence). V lost 2 bases, J lost 4 bases, and 0 bases stayed unmatched. The CDR3 totals 13 residues.

The sample holds one count of this clone. The rearrangement joins TRBV5-1 to TRBJ2-6, with no clear D. Germline assignment: CDR1 SGHRS and CDR2 YFSETQ. V dropped 5 bases and J dropped 4 bases, with 13 bases sitting between them. The CDR3 covers 15 residues. The CDR3 loop reads CASSDFAGGANVLTF. In nucleotides, the CDR3 is TGCGCCAGCAGTGATTTTGCAGGAGGGGCCAACGTCCTGACTTTC.

This chain connects TRBV5-1 to TRBJ2-5; 10 nucleotides agree with TRBD2. CDR1 and CDR2 from the germline V gene are SGHRS and YFSETQ. The J segment lost 2 bases and the V segment lost 3 bases, leaving 10 bases of the junction unmatched. CDR3 length: 17 residues. The CDR3 DNA sequence: TGCGCCAGCAGCTCAATCCTAGCGGGAGTGGATCAAGAGACCCAGTACTTC. Translated: CASSSILAGVDQETQYF.

This chain joins TRBV27 and TRBJ2-7; 12 bases agree with TRBD2. The CDR3 is 15 amino acids. J was trimmed by 5 bases and V by 2 bases; bases with no gene match: 4. Germline V lookup: CDR1 MNHEY, CDR2 SMNVEV (reference sequence). Here the CDR3 DNA reads TGTGCCAGCAGTTTAGGACTAGCGGGAAGACACGAGCAGTACTTC. Translating gives CASSLGLAGRHEQYF.

The chain uses TRBV4-3 and TRBJ2-7, with 7 positions matching TRBD2. V was clipped by 1 base and J by 4 bases; unmatched bases: 1. CDR3 length: 13 residues. Germline values: CDR1 LGHNA, CDR2 YSLEER. Here the CDR3 DNA reads TGCGCCAGCAGCCAAGGGACTAGTTACGAGCAGTACTTC. Translated, it gives CASSQGTSYEQYF.

The chain recombines TRBV25-1 with TRBJ2-1; TRBD2 matches at 9 bases. The CDR3 runs to 15 residues. Germline loops: CDR1 MGHDK, CDR2 SYGVNS. Germline trimming cut 1 base from V and 9 bases from J; bases unmatched to any gene: 7. The CDR3 loop reads CASSEFGAGGSEQFF. CDR3 in DNA: TGTGCCAGCAGTGAATTTGGAGCGGGAGGCAGTGAGCAGTTCTTC.

The rearrangement joins TRBV4-2 to TRBJ2-1; 14 positions agree with TRBD2. CDR3 length: 16 amino acids. Germline CDR1 is LGHNA and CDR2 is YNFKEQ. The V segment lost 0 bases and the J segment 8 bases; nucleotides outside the gene matches: 3. Here the CDR3 reads CASSQEGLAGVYEQFF. The CDR3 bases are TGTGCCAGCAGCCAAGAGGGACTAGCGGGAGTGTATGAGCAGTTCTTC.

The genes are TRBV27 and TRBJ1-5; D not resolved. CDR1 and CDR2 from the germline V gene are MNHEY and SMNVEV (reference sequence). V shed 2 bases and J shed 4 bases, with 12 bases lying between them. This CDR3 region has 15 residues. The CDR3 region is CASSLGGRFNQPQHF. The CDR3 coding sequence is TGTGCCAGCAGTTTAGGTGGCCGATTTAATCAGCCCCAGCATTTT.